This TCR beta chain was retrieved from a study of blood T cell repertoires in COVID-19. Study details: Nucleic acid was either cDNA or gDNA, and it came from T cells, B-cell-depleted T cells, or PBMCs.

Measured with immunoSEQ multiplex PCR; TCRdb has only the in-frame clones, and not every one. The sample has 200,000 to 250,000 clones; roughly 85% are singletons. With 6 bases clipped from V and 8 bases from J, the junction kept 4 bases outside the gene matches. The CDR3 has 13 amino acids. The TCR comes from a woman under 30 with acute or convalescent COVID-19. The sample taken for sequencing was peripheral blood. V is TRBV12-3 or TRBV12-4 and J is TRBJ1-2, with 12 bases fitting TRBD1. The CDR3 sequence is CASRGGTGGGYTF. DNA of the CDR3: TGTGCCAGCAGGGGCGGGACAGGGGGCGGCTACACCTTC.